This is a list of T cell receptor beta chains from one sample in a study of blood T cell repertoires in COVID-19. The protocol was immunoSEQ multiplex PCR, while the TCRdb copy is restricted to in-frame clones and leaves out a portion. The data show fewer than 85,000 clones, 82% seen once. Source material: peripheral blood. These receptors came from a human donor in a cohort sampled during active COVID-19. Both conserved end residues are part of each CDR3. D genes are given only for firm matches. Clone size is given for some rows only: seen once, a few or many times, or a class if the clone is expanded.

abundance,j_gene,d_gene,v_gene,CDR3aa,CDR3nt
.,TRBJ1-5,TRBD1,TRBV24-1,CATSDQTGGNQPQHF,TGTGCCACCAGTGACCAAACAGGGGGAAATCAGCCCCAGCATTTT
few,TRBJ1-5,.,TRBV11-3,CASSSYSRTAYSNQPQHF,TGTGCCAGCAGCTCTTACTCCCGGACAGCATATAGCAATCAGCCCCAGCATTTT
.,TRBJ2-5,.,TRBV7-2,CASSDLRGAGETQYF,TGTGCCAGCAGCGATCTCCGGGGGGCCGGGGAGACCCAGTACTTC
once,TRBJ2-3,.,TRBV10-3,CAISESGGVGPDTQYF,TGTGCCATCAGTGAGTCGGGGGGAGTCGGGCCAGATACGCAGTATTTT
.,TRBJ1-5,TRBD1,TRBV24-1,CATGQGAGSNQPQHF,TGTGCCACCGGACAGGGGGCAGGCAGCAATCAGCCCCAGCATTTT
.,TRBJ1-2,TRBD1,TRBV3-1/TRBV3-2,CASSQGQGDRYYGYTF,TGTGCCAGCAGCCAGGGACAGGGCGACCGTTACTATGGCTACACCTTC
.,TRBJ2-2,TRBD2,TRBV7-6,CASSLIGGGAVRAGELFF,TGTGCCAGCAGCTTAATCGGCGGGGGGGCCGTAAGGGCCGGGGAGCTGTTTTTT
.,TRBJ2-1,.,TRBV4-1,CATQGLDNEQFF,TGCGCCACCCAGGGGCTTGACAATGAGCAGTTCTTC
.,TRBJ2-7,TRBD1,TRBV28,CASSTPGQTYEQYF,TGTGCCAGCAGTACGCCGGGACAGACCTACGAGCAGTACTTC
.,TRBJ1-4,TRBD1,TRBV6-5,CASSPRGAREKLFF,TGTGCCAGCAGTCCCAGGGGGGCGCGCGAAAAACTGTTTTTT
.,TRBJ1-1,TRBD1,TRBV6-5,CASNRQGDTEAFF,TGTGCCAGCAATAGACAGGGGGATACTGAAGCTTTCTTT